Listed here are 19 T cell receptor beta chains from one sample, sequenced in a study of CD8 T cells in Susac syndrome (dated by TCRdb to the late 2010s). The library was obtained by the immunoSEQ multiplex PCR assay. RNA was extracted with the RNeasy kit and 0.5 to 1 ug was reverse transcribed using random hexamers. The public sequencing data were trimmed at Q25 with fastp and processed into clonotypes with MiXCR by TCRdb, which kept only in-frame beta chains. Each record represents a unique CDR3 protein, reported with the most common genes and DNA among its rows. In all, the sample holds about 400,000 distinct CDR3 sequences, and about 85% of those were seen once. The top ten clonotypes cover under 0.15% of the sample. Input material: CD8+ T cells from PBMCs. These receptors all come from a human donor with multiple sclerosis.

This chain links TRBV2 with TRBJ1-1; tentatively, D is TRBD1 (5 bases). The CDR3 spans 16 residues. Trimming took 10 bases from V and 3 from J, leaving 24 bases between them. From germline, CDR1 is SNHLY and CDR2 FYNNEI. In DNA form, the CDR3 reads TGTGCCACCATAGTCGCCCGGGGCACCGGGGACACTGAAGCTTTCTTT. It encodes CATIVARGTGDTEAFF.

The chain carries TRBV7-6 and TRBJ1-5, with D unresolved. V was cut by 2 bases and J by 1 base, with 9 bases left in between. CDR1 and CDR2 (germline): SGHVS, FNYEAQ. The CDR3 covers 15 residues. The CDR3 bases are TGTGCCAGCAGCTTATCACCCCGGAGCAATCAGCCCCAGCATTTT. Translated, it gives CASSLSPRSNQPQHF.

The chain uses TRBV7-9 and TRBJ1-1, with D possibly matching TRBD1 (6 bases). Trimming left V 5 bases short and J 11 bases short, with 15 bases between. CDR3 length: 12 amino acids. Looked up from germline, CDR1 is SEHNR and CDR2 is FQNEAQ (reference sequence). The CDR3 loop reads CASSQQGGTAFF. As DNA, the CDR3 is TGTGCCAGCAGCCAACAAGGGGGGACGGCTTTCTTT. Looking up the rest from reference TRBV7-9 and TRBJ1-1 gives the full variable domain: DTGVSQNPRHKITKRGQNVTFRCDPISEHNRLYWYRQTLGQGPEFLTYFQNEAQLEKSRLLSDRFSAERPKGSFSTLEIQRTEQGDSAMYLCASSQQGGTAFFGQGTRLTVV.

V and J are TRBV4-1 and TRBJ2-1; 10 nucleotides agree with TRBD2. The CDR3 sequence is 16 residues long. CDR1 MGHRA and CDR2 YSYEKL come from the germline V gene. With V trimmed by 3 bases and J by 8 bases, 10 bases remained unmatched. CDR3 in DNA: TGCGCCAGCAGCCATCCTACCGGACTAGCGGAGCATGAGCAGTTCTTC. This codes for CASSHPTGLAEHEQFF.

The chain uses TRBV6-1 and TRBJ2-2; TRBD1 aligns across 7 bases. CDR3 length equals 12 residues. The ends lost 10 bases at V and 6 bases at J; junction bases unmatched: 5. Germline lookup yields CDR1 MNHNS and CDR2 SASEGT. In DNA, the CDR3 is TGTGCCACATCAGGGGGTGCCGGGGAGCTGTTTTTT. As protein: CATSGGAGELFF.

CDR3 nucleotide sequence: TGTGCCAGCAGCGTAGAGGACTACAATGAGCAGTTCTTC. It is translated as CASSVEDYNEQFF. The V call is TRBV9, the J call TRBJ2-1; D not certain. The CDR3 loop spans 13 amino acids. Trimming removed 0 bases at V and 3 bases at J, with 4 bases between. CDR1 and CDR2 (germline): SGDLS, YYNGEE.

This sequence joins TRBV10-3 and TRBJ1-2; tentatively, D is TRBD1 (5 bases). Germline V gene lookup returns CDR1 ENHRY and CDR2 SYGVKD. The ends were cut back, 10 bases at V and 8 bases at J, with 17 bases in the middle. This CDR3 has 12 residues. In DNA, the CDR3 is TGTGCCACCGAATCAGGGATGGGAGGCTACACCTTC. Its translation: CATESGMGGYTF.

The genes are TRBV12-3 or TRBV12-4 and TRBJ2-7, with 7 bases that match TRBD1. Trimming took 0 bases from V and 2 from J; bases not matched to a gene: 7. The length of the CDR3 is 16 residues. The CDR3 region is CASSLAEGTDAYEQYF. The CDR3 DNA reads as TGTGCCAGCAGTTTAGCGGAAGGGACAGACGCCTACGAGCAGTACTTC.

V gene TRBV2 combines with J gene TRBJ2-7, with TRBD1 matching over 7 bases. V shed 7 bases, J shed 2 bases, and the junction held 8 bases outside the gene matches. CDR1 SNHLY and CDR2 FYNNEI come from the germline V gene. The CDR3 contains 14 residues. The CDR3 sequence: CASINDREAYEQYF. As DNA, the CDR3 is TGTGCCAGCATTAATGACAGGGAAGCCTACGAGCAGTACTTC.

The rearrangement links TRBV30 to TRBJ2-7; tentative D call: TRBD2 (7 bases). The germline gives CDR1 GTSNPN, CDR2 SVGIG (reference sequence). CDR3 length equals 14 residues. Trimming left V 3 bases short and J 3 bases short, with 15 bases between. The CDR3 DNA follows: TGTGCCTGGAGGTGGGGGGGCATTTTCTACGAGCAGTACTTC. Residues: CAWRWGGIFYEQYF.

This chain uses TRBV6-5 with TRBJ1-1; 10 nucleotides align to TRBD1. The length of the CDR3 is 17 residues. After removal of 2 bases from V and 3 bases from J, the junction contained 9 bases not matched to a gene. Germline V gives CDR1 MNHEY, CDR2 SVGAGI. The CDR3 protein is CASSYVWDRGEDTEAFF. In DNA, the CDR3 is TGTGCCAGCAGTTACGTTTGGGACAGGGGAGAGGACACTGAAGCTTTCTTT.

The rearrangement joins TRBV7-9 to TRBJ1-1; 8 positions match TRBD1. V was clipped by 3 bases and J by 6 bases; unmatched bases: 6. Germline V gene data show CDR1 as SEHNR and CDR2 as FQNEAQ (reference sequence). The CDR3 is made up of 14 amino acids. The CDR3: CASSFTGQVPEAFF. CDR3 sequence (DNA): TGTGCCAGCAGCTTTACGGGACAGGTGCCTGAAGCTTTCTTT.

In its sample, this clonotype was seen a few times. The chain carries TRBV12-3 or TRBV12-4 and TRBJ1-2; TRBD1 is a possible D gene (5 bases). The CDR3 has 13 amino acids. The V and J ends lost 5 bases and 3 bases respectively, with 10 bases between them. CDR3 DNA: TGTGCCAGCAGTGGGGGAGAGGACTATGGCTACACCTTC. Translation: CASSGGEDYGYTF.

In the case of this clonotype: One end of the junction is discordant with germline, which a read error may explain. The DNA for the CDR3 is TGCAGTGCCAGAGAGGGGATGAACACAGATACGCAGTATTTT. Translating it yields CSAREGMNTDTQYF. The chain couples TRBV20-1 to TRBJ2-3, with D tentatively TRBD1 or TRBD2 (5 bases each). This CDR3 has 14 amino acids. Germline V gives CDR1 DFQATT, CDR2 SNEGSKA (reference sequence).

In this sample, this clonotype turned up once. The genes are TRBV7-4 and TRBJ2-1, with 12 bases identical to TRBD2. Germline lookup yields CDR1 SGHVT and CDR2 SQSDAQ. Unmatched junction bases numbered 6, after V lost 5 bases and J lost 4 bases. The CDR3 is 16 amino acids. The CDR3 sequence is CASSAPTSGRYNEQFF. The CDR3 DNA follows: TGTGCCAGCAGCGCGCCTACTAGCGGGAGGTACAATGAGCAGTTCTTC.

The chain links TRBV7-6 to TRBJ2-5, with 9 positions matching TRBD1. With 5 bases clipped from V and 3 bases from J, the junction kept 7 bases outside the gene matches. This CDR3 contains 15 residues. Germline loops: CDR1 SGHVS, CDR2 FNYEAQ. For the CDR3, the DNA is TGTGCCAGCAGCGCGACAGGGGGTGTTGAAGAGACCCAGTACTTC. Protein sequence: CASSATGGVEETQYF.

This chain links TRBV13 with TRBJ1-5, with D uncertain. The germline gives CDR1 PRHDT, CDR2 FYEKMQ (reference sequence). V lost 1 base to trimming and J lost 5 bases, with 6 bases between them. The length of the CDR3 is 13 residues. In DNA form, the CDR3 reads TGTGCCAGCAGCTTAGCCAAGTATCAGCCCCAGCATTTT. Amino acid sequence: CASSLAKYQPQHF.

The chain joins TRBV29-1 to TRBJ1-2; possible D gene TRBD1, 6 bases. The CDR3 has 13 residues. Germline V gives CDR1 SQVTM, CDR2 ANQGSEA. V shed 6 bases and J shed 3 bases, with 14 bases lying between them. The CDR3 DNA is TGCAGCGTGGGGGCCGACCGGTACTATGGCTACACCTTC. As protein: CSVGADRYYGYTF.

This clonotype was recorded a few times. The V and J genes are TRBV5-6 and TRBJ1-2, with D possibly matching TRBD1 (6 bases). The CDR3 extends over 13 amino acids. Germline V gene sequence: CDR1 SGHDT, CDR2 YYEEEE. V was clipped by 4 bases and J by 8 bases, with 15 bases between them. The DNA of the CDR3 is TGTGCCAGCAGCCAGGGGACGGCGGGGGGCTACACCTTC. Translating gives CASSQGTAGGYTF.